A single sample gave rise to the 9 T cell receptor beta chains below, sequenced in a study of control samples from healthy donors and cancer patients. Some clones are missing from TCRdb's copy, which holds only in-frame ones; the method was immunoSEQ multiplex PCR. The sample lists 45,000 or so clones; 70% to 90% were seen once. The source material was PBMCs. The receptors were sampled from a woman aged 55-70 years with lung cancer.

With regard to this clone: The same CDR3 is also encoded by other DNA sequences in this sample. The chain is built from TRBV5-1 and TRBJ1-1, with D uncertain. V shed 2 bases and J shed 0 bases, with 5 bases lying between them. The CDR3 loop spans 13 amino acids. Germline-derived CDR1 and CDR2 are SGHRS and YFSETQ. The CDR3 DNA follows: TGCGCCAGCAGCTTAGGCTTGAACACTGAAGCTTTCTTT. Protein product: CASSLGLNTEAFF.

The J gene is TRBJ2-7, the V gene TRBV5-4; D gene ambiguous. Germline values: CDR1 SGHNT, CDR2 YYREEE (reference sequence). CDR3 size: 15 residues. V was cut by 0 bases and J by 0 bases, with 10 bases left in between. The CDR3 region has the DNA TGTGCCAGCAGCTTGGACGGGCCGAACTCCTACGAGCAGTACTTC. Residues: CASSLDGPNSYEQYF.

The chain uses TRBV29-1 and TRBJ2-3; no firm D call. This CDR3 contains 13 residues. CDR1 is SQVTM and CDR2 is ANQGSEA in the germline V gene. V was shortened by 1 base and J by 0 bases, with 5 bases between the two germline ends. The CDR3 coding sequence is TGCAGCGTTGAAGTGCAGAGCACAGATACGCAGTATTTT. This codes for CSVEVQSTDTQYF.

The gene calls are TRBV28 and TRBJ1-2; D unresolved. Germline lookup yields CDR1 MDHEN and CDR2 SYDVKM. Trimming took off 5 bases at V and 4 bases at J, with 20 bases between the two ends. There are 16 residues in the CDR3. CDR3 sequence: CASSPLGPAPIYGYTF. As DNA, the CDR3 is TGTGCCAGCAGTCCACTCGGACCCGCCCCTATCTATGGCTACACCTTC.

In its sample, this clone was seen once. V usage is TRBV4-3 and J usage is TRBJ2-3; D gene unclear. The CDR3 totals 18 residues. V dropped 0 bases and J dropped 2 bases, with 18 bases sitting between them. The germline CDR1 and CDR2 sequences are LGHNA and YSLEER. CDR3 in DNA: TGCGCCAGCAGCCAAGACCCGACCGGAACCGAGGCCACAGATACGCAGTATTTT. It encodes CASSQDPTGTEATDTQYF.

The chain uses TRBV28 and TRBJ2-7, with D possibly matching TRBD2 (7 bases). CDR3 length equals 16 residues. V shed 3 bases and J shed 4 bases, with 19 bases lying between them. CDR1 MDHEN and CDR2 SYDVKM come from the germline V gene. The chain's CDR3 is CASSFWGGATTYEQYF. DNA for the CDR3: TGTGCCAGCAGTTTTTGGGGGGGGGCCACTACGTACGAGCAGTACTTC.

The chain recombines TRBV27 with TRBJ2-1, with D perhaps TRBD1 (6 bases). This CDR3 contains 14 residues. Germline V CDR1 and CDR2: MNHEY, SMNVEV (reference sequence). The V gene lost 4 bases and the J gene lost 3 bases, with 10 bases spanning the gap. DNA of the CDR3: TGTGCCAGCAGTTCCGGGACACGCTACAATGAGCAGTTCTTC. Protein sequence: CASSSGTRYNEQFF.

The chain is built from TRBV6-4 and TRBJ2-3; 8 bases align to TRBD2. Germline CDR1 MRHNA, CDR2 SNTAGT. This CDR3 is 15 amino acids long. V dropped 3 bases and J dropped 1; count of bases not matched to a gene: 3. This CDR3 is CASSEAGVGTDTQYF. The CDR3 DNA is TGTGCCAGCAGTGAAGCGGGAGTTGGCACAGATACGCAGTATTTT.

In its sample, this clone was seen once. This chain uses TRBV19 with TRBJ1-4; no definite D call. Germline V gene lookup returns CDR1 LNHDA and CDR2 SQIVND (reference sequence). Trimming took 5 bases from V and 7 from J, leaving 20 bases between them. CDR3 length equals 16 residues. The DNA for the CDR3 is TGTGCCAGTAGTTCTAGCCCCGCGGGGATGGCTGAAAAACTGTTTTTT. Amino acid sequence: CASSSSPAGMAEKLFF. Filled out from reference TRBV19 and TRBJ1-4, the complete variable domain reads DGGITQSPKYLFRKEGQNVTLSCEQNLNHDAMYWYRQDPGQGLRLIYYSQIVNDFQKGDIAEGYSVSREKKESFPLTVTSAQKNPTAFYLCASSSSPAGMAEKLFFGSGTQLSVL.